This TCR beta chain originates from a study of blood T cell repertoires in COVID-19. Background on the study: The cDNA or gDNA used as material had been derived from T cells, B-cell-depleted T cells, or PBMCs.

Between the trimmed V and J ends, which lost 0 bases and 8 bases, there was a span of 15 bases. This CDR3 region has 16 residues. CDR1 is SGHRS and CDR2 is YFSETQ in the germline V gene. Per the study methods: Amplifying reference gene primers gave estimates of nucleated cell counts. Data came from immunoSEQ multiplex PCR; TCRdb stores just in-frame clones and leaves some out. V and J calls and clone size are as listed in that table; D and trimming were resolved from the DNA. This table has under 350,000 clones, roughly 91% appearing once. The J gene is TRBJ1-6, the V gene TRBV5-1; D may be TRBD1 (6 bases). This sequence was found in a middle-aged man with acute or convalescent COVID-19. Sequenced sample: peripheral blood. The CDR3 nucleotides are TGCGCCAGCAGCTTGGCCAGGGCAGGGGTAGATTCACCCCTCCACTTT. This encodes CASSLARAGVDSPLHF.